The 15 T cell receptor beta chains listed next were all sequenced from one sample in a study of beta chain features in type 1 diabetes. Expressed TCRB transcripts were sequenced after all isolated RNA was converted to cDNA. The method was immunoSEQ multiplex PCR; TCRdb's version includes in-frame clones alone and lacks a portion of them. The table records 620,000 or so clones, about 14% of them present only once. The sequencing input was naive CD4+ T cells from blood. These receptors originate from a man aged 18 to 29 in good health.

This clone was observed a few times. The J gene is TRBJ2-1, the V gene TRBV7-3; D might be TRBD2 (5 bases). The CDR3 has 16 residues. Trimming took off 3 bases at V and 7 bases at J, with 19 bases between the two ends. The germline CDR1 and CDR2 sequences are SGHTA and FQGTGA. CDR3 in amino acids: CASSFSAASRGNEQFF. The CDR3 DNA reads as TGTGCCAGCAGCTTTAGCGCAGCTTCGCGAGGAAATGAGCAGTTCTTC.

This clone has just a few counts. The chain is built from TRBV21-1 and TRBJ2-5. TRBV21-1 is assigned pseudogene status. The CDR3 is made up of 12 amino acids. CDR3 bases: TGTGCCAGCAGGATGTTCCAAGAGACCCAGTACTTC. It specifies CASRMFQETQYF.

A few counts support this clone. The chain combines TRBV7-8 with TRBJ2-7; no firm D call. Trimming shortened V by 2 bases and J by 2 bases, and 7 bases separated the two germline ends. Germline values: CDR1 SGHVS, CDR2 FQNEAQ. This CDR3 has 13 amino acids. The CDR3 spells CASSLRYPYEQYF. The CDR3 DNA follows: TGTGCCAGCAGCTTAAGGTACCCCTACGAGCAGTACTTC.

V is TRBV6-1 and J is TRBJ1-1; unclear D gene. CDR3 length: 8 amino acids. Germline CDR1 is MNHNS and CDR2 is SASEGT. The CDR3 DNA reads TGTGTTGGGACTGAAGCTTTCTTT. Protein product: CVGTEAFF.

This clone has a handful of counts. The chain joins TRBV6-6 to TRBJ2-4, with a weak D call TRBD2 (6 bases). Trimming shortened V by 8 bases and J by 0 bases, and 8 bases separated the two germline ends. The CDR3 totals 13 residues. Germline V gene data show CDR1 as MNHNY and CDR2 as SVGAGI (reference sequence). Written as DNA, the CDR3 is TGTGCCAGCGGAGGGGAAGCCAAAAACATTCAGTACTTC. It encodes CASGGEAKNIQYF.

A few counts support this clone. The rearrangement joins TRBV5-1 to TRBJ2-5; D uncertain. CDR3 length: 12 residues. Germline V lookup: CDR1 SGHRS, CDR2 YFSETQ. Trimming took off 0 bases at V and 7 bases at J, with 7 bases between the two ends. The CDR3 sequence: CASSLGLGTQYF. CDR3 coding DNA: TGCGCCAGCAGCTTGGGACTCGGGACCCAGTACTTC.

CDR3 bases: TGTGCCACCAGCGCAGGGGATAGCACTGGGGCCAACGTCCTGACTTTC. Translating gives CATSAGDSTGANVLTF. This sequence joins TRBV15 and TRBJ2-6; D might be TRBD1 (6 bases). CDR1 LNHNV and CDR2 YYDKDF come from the germline V gene (reference sequence). The CDR3 extends over 16 amino acids. Trimming took off 5 bases at V and 2 bases at J, with 13 bases between the two ends.

The chain links TRBV2 to TRBJ2-2, with 10 bases fitting TRBD1. With 6 bases clipped from V and 4 bases from J, the junction kept 5 bases outside the gene matches. CDR1 is SNHLY and CDR2 is FYNNEI in the germline V gene. CDR3 length: 15 amino acids. CDR3 DNA sequence: TGTGCCAGCAGGGGGACAGGGGCTACCACCGGGGAGCTGTTTTTT. As protein: CASRGTGATTGELFF.

This clone was seen a few times. The chain couples TRBV4-2 to TRBJ1-3; D unresolved. The CDR3 is 13 residues long. Germline values: CDR1 LGHNA, CDR2 YNFKEQ. V was pared by 5 bases and J by 0 bases, with 5 bases between. The CDR3 protein is CASSGDSGNTIYF. The CDR3, as DNA: TGTGCCAGCAGCGGAGACTCTGGAAACACCATATATTTT.

This clone was counted between two and nine times. The chain is built from TRBV4-1 and TRBJ2-1; D is ambiguous. The CDR3 covers 12 residues. Trimming removed 4 bases from V and 11 bases from J, with 12 bases in between. CDR1 is MGHRA, CDR2 YSYEKL, per germline. The CDR3 DNA follows: TGCGCCAGCAGCCCCCCCCTAGGAAAGCAGTTCTTC. Amino acid sequence: CASSPPLGKQFF.

This clone was seen a few times. This chain links TRBV29-1 with TRBJ2-5; the D call may be TRBD1 or TRBD2 (6 bases each). The end of the DNA is better explained by TRBJ2-7, so the J call may be wrong. This CDR3 spans 13 amino acids. CDR1 is SQVTM and CDR2 is ANQGSEA in the germline V gene. CDR3: CSVGSGEAYEQYF. CDR3 sequence (DNA): TGCAGCGTTGGGTCAGGGGAGGCCTACGAGCAGTACTTC.

This clone was recorded a few times. The chain couples TRBV7-9 to TRBJ1-2; D is undetermined. The V and J ends lost 5 bases and 1 base respectively, with 17 bases between them. The CDR3 is 16 residues long. In germline, CDR1 is SEHNR, CDR2 FQNEAQ (reference sequence). The CDR3 loop reads CASSPWMVGSNYGYTF. Written as DNA, the CDR3 is TGTGCCAGCAGCCCATGGATGGTAGGCAGTAACTATGGCTACACCTTC.

This clone showed up just a few times. The rearrangement links TRBV27 to TRBJ2-7; TRBD1 matches at 9 bases. From germline, CDR1 is MNHEY and CDR2 SMNVEV (reference sequence). V lost 6 bases, J lost 6 bases, and 15 bases stayed unmatched. CDR3 length equals 16 residues. CDR3 amino acids: CASRPGRDRASSEQYF. CDR3 DNA: TGTGCCAGCAGGCCAGGACGGGACAGGGCCAGTAGCGAGCAGTACTTC.

The chain has TRBV11-1 and TRBJ2-5; 9 bases are a match to TRBD1. This CDR3 is 15 amino acids long. The V and J ends lost 4 bases and 2 bases, in that order; junction bases with no gene match: 5. Germline V gives CDR1 SGHAT, CDR2 FQDESV (reference sequence). As DNA, the CDR3 is TGTGCCAGCAGCTATCCAGGGACAGGGCAAGAGACCCAGTACTTC. Translation gives CASSYPGTGQETQYF.

The chain joins TRBV15 to TRBJ2-5, with 8 bases identical to TRBD1. V lost 6 bases to trimming and J lost 4 bases; unmatched junction nucleotides: 16. Germline values: CDR1 LNHNV, CDR2 YYDKDF (reference sequence). The CDR3 spans 17 residues. CDR3 sequence: CATSSEGAVDRGETQYF. The DNA for the CDR3 is TGTGCCACCAGTTCGGAAGGGGCGGTAGACAGGGGAGAGACCCAGTACTTC.